This T cell receptor (beta chain) stems from a study of identical twins. This clonotype was detected a few times. Per germline, CDR1 KGHSH and CDR2 LQKENI. The CDR3 length is 16 residues. The V and J ends lost 2 bases and 9 bases, in that order; junction bases with no gene match: 11. TCRdb reanalysed the 5' RACE reads using MiXCR and keeps one entry per CDR3 protein. The profile covers hundreds of thousands of distinct CDR3 sequences, with 18% appearing a single time and 13% taken by the ten largest. These data were also reused for a study on T cells expressing NK-cell markers.

The chain couples TRBV18 to TRBJ2-1; TRBD2 matches 9 bases. The specimen sequenced was PBMCs. The receptor comes from a woman under 30 in good health. The CDR3 nucleotides read TGTGCCAGCTCACCAAACGTAGCGGGAGCCCGAGGTGAGCAGTTCTTC. Protein: CASSPNVAGARGEQFF.